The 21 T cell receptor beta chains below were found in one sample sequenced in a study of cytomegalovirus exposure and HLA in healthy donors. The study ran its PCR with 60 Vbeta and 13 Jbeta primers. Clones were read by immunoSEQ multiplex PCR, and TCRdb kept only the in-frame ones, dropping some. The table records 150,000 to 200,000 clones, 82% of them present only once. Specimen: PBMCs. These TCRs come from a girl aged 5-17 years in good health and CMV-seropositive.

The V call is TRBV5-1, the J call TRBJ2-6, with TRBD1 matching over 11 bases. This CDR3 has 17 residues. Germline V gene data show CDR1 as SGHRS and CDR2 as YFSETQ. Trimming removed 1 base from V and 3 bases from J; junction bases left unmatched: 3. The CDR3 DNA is TGCGCCAGCAGCTTGCAGGGACAGGGGGTTGGGGCCAACGTCCTGACTTTC. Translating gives CASSLQGQGVGANVLTF. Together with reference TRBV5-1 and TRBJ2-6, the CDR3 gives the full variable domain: KAGVTQTPRYLIKTRGQQVTLSCSPISGHRSVSWYQQTPGQGLQFLFEYFSETQRNKGNFPGRFSGRQFSNSRSEMNVSTLELGDSALYLCASSLQGQGVGANVLTFGAGSRLTVL.

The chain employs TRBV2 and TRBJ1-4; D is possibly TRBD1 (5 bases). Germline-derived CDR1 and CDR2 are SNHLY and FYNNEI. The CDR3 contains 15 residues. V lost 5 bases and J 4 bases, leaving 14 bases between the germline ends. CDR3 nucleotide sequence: TGTGCCAGCAGTCCATTGGGGGGAGTTAATGAAAAACTGTTTTTT. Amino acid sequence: CASSPLGGVNEKLFF. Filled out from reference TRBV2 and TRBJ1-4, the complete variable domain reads EPEVTQTPSHQVTQMGQEVILRCVPISNHLYFYWYRQILGQKVEFLVSFYNNEISEKSEIFDDQFSVERPDGSNFTLKIRSTKLEDSAMYFCASSPLGGVNEKLFFGSGTQLSVL.

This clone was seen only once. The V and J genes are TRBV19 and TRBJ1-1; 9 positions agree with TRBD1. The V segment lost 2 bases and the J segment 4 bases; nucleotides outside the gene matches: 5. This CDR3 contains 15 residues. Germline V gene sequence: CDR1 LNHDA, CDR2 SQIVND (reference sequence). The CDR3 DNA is TGTGCCAGTAGTATATCCCGGGACAGGGCCACTGAAGCTTTCTTT. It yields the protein CASSISRDRATEAFF.

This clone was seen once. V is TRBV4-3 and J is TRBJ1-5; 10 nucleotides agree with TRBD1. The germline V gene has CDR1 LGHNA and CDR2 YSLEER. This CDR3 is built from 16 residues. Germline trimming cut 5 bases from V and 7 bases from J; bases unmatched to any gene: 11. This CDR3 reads CASSLTSTGGLQPQHF. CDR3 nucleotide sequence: TGCGCCAGCAGCTTGACCTCGACAGGGGGCTTGCAGCCCCAGCATTTT.

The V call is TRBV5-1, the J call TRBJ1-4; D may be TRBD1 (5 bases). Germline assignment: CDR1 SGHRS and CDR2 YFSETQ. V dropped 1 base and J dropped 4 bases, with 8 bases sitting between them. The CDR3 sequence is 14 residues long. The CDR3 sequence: CASSLTQGNEKLFF. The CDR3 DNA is TGCGCCAGCAGCTTGACGCAGGGTAATGAAAAACTGTTTTTT.

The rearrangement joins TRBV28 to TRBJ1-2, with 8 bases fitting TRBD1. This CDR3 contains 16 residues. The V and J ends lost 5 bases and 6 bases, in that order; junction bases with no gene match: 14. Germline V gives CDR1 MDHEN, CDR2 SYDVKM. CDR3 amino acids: CASSGNVAGGSHGYTF. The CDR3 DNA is TGTGCCAGCAGTGGTAATGTGGCAGGGGGCTCTCATGGCTACACCTTC.

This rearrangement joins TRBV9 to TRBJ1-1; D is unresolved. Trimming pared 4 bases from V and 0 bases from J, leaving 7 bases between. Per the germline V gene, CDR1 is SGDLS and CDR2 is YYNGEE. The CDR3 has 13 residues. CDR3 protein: CASSPRVNTEAFF. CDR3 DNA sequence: TGTGCCAGCAGCCCCCGGGTGAACACTGAAGCTTTCTTT.

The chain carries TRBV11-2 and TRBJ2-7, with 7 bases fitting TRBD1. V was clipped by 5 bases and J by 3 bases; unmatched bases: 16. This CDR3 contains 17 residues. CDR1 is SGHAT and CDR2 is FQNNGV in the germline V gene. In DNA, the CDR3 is TGTGCCAGCAGCCGACCTTTTTCAGGGGGAAGGGACTACGAGCAGTACTTC. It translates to CASSRPFSGGRDYEQYF.

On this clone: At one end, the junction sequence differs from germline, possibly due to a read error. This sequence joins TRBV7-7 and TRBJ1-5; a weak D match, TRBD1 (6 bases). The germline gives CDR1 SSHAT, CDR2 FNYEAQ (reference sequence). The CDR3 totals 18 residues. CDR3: CASSLFLGWGRSNQPQHF. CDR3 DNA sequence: TGTGCTAGCAGCTTATTCCTCGGCTGGGGGCGAAGCAATCAGCCCCAGCATTTT.

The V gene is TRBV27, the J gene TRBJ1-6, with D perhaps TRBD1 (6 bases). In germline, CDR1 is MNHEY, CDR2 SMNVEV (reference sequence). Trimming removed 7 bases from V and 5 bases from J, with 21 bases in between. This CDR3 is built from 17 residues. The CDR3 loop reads CASMGAGNVINNSPLHF. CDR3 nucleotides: TGTGCCAGCATGGGGGCTGGCAACGTGATAAATAATTCACCCCTCCACTTT.

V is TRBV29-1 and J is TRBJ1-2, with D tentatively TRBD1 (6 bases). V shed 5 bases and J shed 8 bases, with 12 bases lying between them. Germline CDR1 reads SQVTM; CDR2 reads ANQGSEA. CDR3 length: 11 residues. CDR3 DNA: TGCAGCGTTCGGGGGGCTAAAGGCTACACCTTC. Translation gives CSVRGAKGYTF. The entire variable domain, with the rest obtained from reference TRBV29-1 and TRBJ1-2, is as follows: SAVISQKPSRDICQRGTSLTIQCQVDSQVTMMFWYRQQPGQSLTLIATANQGSEATYESGFVIDKFPISRPNLTFSTLTVSNMSPEDSSIYLCSVRGAKGYTFGSGTRLTVV.

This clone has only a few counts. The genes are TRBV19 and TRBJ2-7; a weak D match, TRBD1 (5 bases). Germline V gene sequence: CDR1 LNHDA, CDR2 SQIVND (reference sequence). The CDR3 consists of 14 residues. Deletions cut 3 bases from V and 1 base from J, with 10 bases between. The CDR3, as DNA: TGTGCCAGTAGTATTCTAGACAGTTCCTACGAGCAGTACTTC. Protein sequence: CASSILDSSYEQYF.

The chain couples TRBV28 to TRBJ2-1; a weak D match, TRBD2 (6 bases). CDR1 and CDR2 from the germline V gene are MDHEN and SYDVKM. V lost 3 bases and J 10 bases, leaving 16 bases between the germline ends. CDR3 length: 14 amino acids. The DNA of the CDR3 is TGTGCCAGCAGTTTCGGGACTCCGCCCCCGGAGCAGTTCTTC. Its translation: CASSFGTPPPEQFF.

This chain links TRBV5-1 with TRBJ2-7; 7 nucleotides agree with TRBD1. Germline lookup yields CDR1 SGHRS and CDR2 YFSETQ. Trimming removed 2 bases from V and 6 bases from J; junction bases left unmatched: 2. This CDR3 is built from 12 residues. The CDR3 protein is CASSFDRAEQYF. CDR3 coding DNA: TGCGCCAGCAGCTTCGACAGGGCCGAGCAGTACTTC.

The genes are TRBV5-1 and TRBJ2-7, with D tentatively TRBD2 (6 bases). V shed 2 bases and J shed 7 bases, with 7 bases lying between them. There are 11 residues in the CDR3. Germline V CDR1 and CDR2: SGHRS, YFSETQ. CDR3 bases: TGCGCCAGCAGCTTAGGAGGGGAGCAGTACTTC. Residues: CASSLGGEQYF.

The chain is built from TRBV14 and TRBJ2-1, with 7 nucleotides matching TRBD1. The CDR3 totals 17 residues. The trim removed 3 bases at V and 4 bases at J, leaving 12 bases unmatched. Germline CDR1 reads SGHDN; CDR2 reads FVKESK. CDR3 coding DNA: TGTGCCAGCAGCCAGCACACCGGGACAGCTAGATACAATGAGCAGTTCTTC. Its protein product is CASSQHTGTARYNEQFF.

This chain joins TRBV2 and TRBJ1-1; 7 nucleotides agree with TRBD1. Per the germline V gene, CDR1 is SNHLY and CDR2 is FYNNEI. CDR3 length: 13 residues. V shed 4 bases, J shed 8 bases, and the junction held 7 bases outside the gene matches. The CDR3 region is CASSVTGDGEAFF. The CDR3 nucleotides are TGTGCCAGCAGTGTAACAGGGGACGGAGAAGCTTTCTTT.

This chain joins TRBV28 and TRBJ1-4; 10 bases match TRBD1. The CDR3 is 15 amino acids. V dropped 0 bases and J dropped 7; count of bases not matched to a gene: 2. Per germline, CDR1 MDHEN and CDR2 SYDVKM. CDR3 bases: TGTGCCAGCAGTTTATGGGGACAGGGGAGTGAAAAACTGTTTTTT. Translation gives CASSLWGQGSEKLFF.

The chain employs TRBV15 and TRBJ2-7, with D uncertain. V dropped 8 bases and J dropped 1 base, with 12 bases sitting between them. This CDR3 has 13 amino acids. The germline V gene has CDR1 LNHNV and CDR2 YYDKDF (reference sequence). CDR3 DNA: TGTGCCACCCGGTTTAAGACATCCTACGAGCAGTACTTC. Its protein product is CATRFKTSYEQYF.

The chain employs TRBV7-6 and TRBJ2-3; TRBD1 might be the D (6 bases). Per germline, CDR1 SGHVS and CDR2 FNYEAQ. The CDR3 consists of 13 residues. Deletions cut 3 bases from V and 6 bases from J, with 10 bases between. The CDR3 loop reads CASSFTGSDTQYF. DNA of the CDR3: TGTGCCAGCAGCTTTACAGGGTCTGATACGCAGTATTTT.

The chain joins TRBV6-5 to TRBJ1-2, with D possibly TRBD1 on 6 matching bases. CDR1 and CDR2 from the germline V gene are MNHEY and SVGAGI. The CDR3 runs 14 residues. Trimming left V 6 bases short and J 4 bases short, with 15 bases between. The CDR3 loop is CASRGGASGYGYTF. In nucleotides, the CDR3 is TGTGCCAGCAGAGGGGGGGCGTCGGGCTATGGCTACACCTTC.